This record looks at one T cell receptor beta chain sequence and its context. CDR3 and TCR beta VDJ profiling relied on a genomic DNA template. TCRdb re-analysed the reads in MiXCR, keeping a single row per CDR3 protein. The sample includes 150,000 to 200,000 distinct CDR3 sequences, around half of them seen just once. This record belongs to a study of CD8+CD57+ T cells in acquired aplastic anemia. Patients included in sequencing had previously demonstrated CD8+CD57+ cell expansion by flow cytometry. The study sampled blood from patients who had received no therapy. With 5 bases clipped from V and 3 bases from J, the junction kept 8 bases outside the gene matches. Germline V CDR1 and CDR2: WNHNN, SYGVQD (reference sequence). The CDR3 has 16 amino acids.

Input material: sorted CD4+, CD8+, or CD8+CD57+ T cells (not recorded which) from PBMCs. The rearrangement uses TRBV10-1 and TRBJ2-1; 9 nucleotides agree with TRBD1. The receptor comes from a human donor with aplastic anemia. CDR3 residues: CASSTPGQGNYNEQFF. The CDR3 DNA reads TGCGCCAGCAGTACCCCGGGACAGGGAAACTACAATGAGCAGTTCTTC.